The 15 T cell receptor beta chains given below trace back to one sample, sequenced in a study of T cells in Graves' hyperthyroidism and ophthalmopathy. Researchers took RNA transcripts and amplified the TCR beta CDR3 regions from them. TCR CDR3 underwent first-round RT-PCR with the HTBI primer set. MiXCR, applied by TCRdb to the multiplex PCR reads, yields one record per CDR3 protein. In the table there are about 520,000 distinct CDR3 sequences, approximately 25% of which are singletons. Material for sequencing was blood. The receptor source for this set is a woman aged 25 to 45 with Graves' ophthalmopathy.

This clonotype was recorded many times. The chain combines TRBV11-2 with TRBJ1-1; no clear D. Germline assignment: CDR1 SGHAT and CDR2 FQNNGV. The CDR3 runs 12 residues. V lost 8 bases and J lost 7, with 14 bases in between. The CDR3 DNA sequence: TGTGCCAGCCGAAAGTCAGAAGGTGAAGCTTTCTTT. Protein sequence: CASRKSEGEAFF.

This chain joins TRBV6-1 and TRBJ2-7; D could derive from TRBD1 or TRBD2 (6 bases each). The CDR3 has 14 residues. V lost 3 bases and J 3 bases, leaving 12 bases between the germline ends. Germline values: CDR1 MNHNS, CDR2 SASEGT. The CDR3 is CASSDGGGGYEQYF. The CDR3, as DNA: TGTGCCAGCAGTGACGGGGGCGGTGGCTACGAGCAGTACTTC.

This clonotype was counted at least ten times. The V gene is TRBV20-1, the J gene TRBJ1-3; perhaps TRBD1 as D (6 bases). The CDR3 is 12 residues long. Trimming removed 7 bases from V and 5 bases from J, with 12 bases in between. CDR1 is DFQATT, CDR2 SNEGSKA, per germline (reference sequence). In DNA, the CDR3 is TGCAGTGTAACAGGGAATCGAAACACCATATATTTT. It encodes CSVTGNRNTIYF.

This clonotype was seen a few times. This chain joins TRBV28 and TRBJ1-5; no clear D. The V gene's germline CDR1 is MDHEN and CDR2 SYDVKM. This CDR3 comprises 12 residues. The CDR3 loop is CALGLSNQPQHF. CDR3 bases: TGTGCGCTAGGGCTGAGCAATCAGCCCCAGCATTTT.

This clonotype was found many times. The rearrangement joins TRBV6-5 to TRBJ1-1; 8 bases map to TRBD1. Germline V gives CDR1 MNHEY, CDR2 SVGAGI. CDR3 size: 13 residues. Trimming removed 7 bases from V and 5 bases from J; junction bases left unmatched: 6. CDR3 protein: CASTRTGRTEAFF. Here the CDR3 DNA reads TGTGCCAGCACCCGGACAGGGCGAACTGAAGCTTTCTTT.

This clonotype was seen ten or more times. This chain uses TRBV10-3 with TRBJ1-2, with 9 bases identical to TRBD1. V lost 4 bases and J lost 4; bases outside the gene matches: 7. Germline V lookup: CDR1 ENHRY, CDR2 SYGVKD. The CDR3 is made up of 15 amino acids. In DNA form, the CDR3 reads TGTGCCATCAGTGGGGGGACAGGGTCGGCCTATGGCTACACCTTC. Translating gives CAISGGTGSAYGYTF.

At least ten counts were recorded for this clonotype. The chain couples TRBV6-2 or TRBV6-3 to TRBJ2-2, with D hard to call. In germline, CDR1 is MNHEY, CDR2 SVGEGT. CDR3 length equals 14 residues. V shed 7 bases and J shed 0 bases, with 9 bases lying between them. Here the CDR3 DNA reads TGTGCCAGCAAGGGTAACGCGAACACCGGGGAGCTGTTTTTT. Its translation: CASKGNANTGELFF.

This clonotype was picked up many times. The chain has TRBV6-5 and TRBJ2-7; the D gene is possibly TRBD1 (6 bases). The CDR3 spans 13 residues. The V gene's germline CDR1 is MNHEY and CDR2 SVGAGI. Deletions cut 6 bases from V and 5 bases from J, with 14 bases between. CDR3 protein: CASSTGSLDEQYF. CDR3 DNA: TGTGCCAGCAGCACAGGGAGTCTGGACGAGCAGTACTTC.

The V gene is TRBV20-1, the J gene TRBJ2-7; the D gene could be TRBD1 or TRBD2 (5 bases each). Germline assignment: CDR1 DFQATT and CDR2 SNEGSKA (reference sequence). This CDR3 spans 14 amino acids. Trimming stripped 1 base from V and 2 bases from J, with 12 bases between. CDR3 residues: CSARVGTDTYEQYF. CDR3 in DNA: TGCAGTGCTAGAGTAGGGACGGATACCTACGAGCAGTACTTC.

In its sample, this clonotype was seen many times. V and J are TRBV29-1 and TRBJ1-1, with no clear D. The V and J ends lost 6 bases and 1 base respectively, with 6 bases between them. The CDR3 covers 11 residues. Looked up from germline, CDR1 is SQVTM and CDR2 is ANQGSEA. The CDR3 protein is CSVPRNTEAFF. The DNA of the CDR3 is TGCAGCGTGCCAAGGAACACTGAAGCTTTCTTT.

This clonotype was observed at least ten times. The chain couples TRBV20-1 to TRBJ2-6; 7 bases map to TRBD1. V trimming: 3 bases; J trimming: 0 bases; junction bases outside the gene matches: 8. The CDR3 has 17 residues. The germline CDR1 and CDR2 sequences are DFQATT and SNEGSKA (reference sequence). CDR3 region: CSARLMDRTSGANVLTF. CDR3 nucleotides: TGCAGTGCTAGGCTAATGGACAGGACCTCTGGGGCCAACGTCCTGACTTTC.

This clonotype came up many times. This chain links TRBV3-1 with TRBJ1-2; D unresolved. Per germline, CDR1 LGHDT and CDR2 YNNKEL (reference sequence). Trimming pared 3 bases from V and 5 bases from J, leaving 4 bases between. The CDR3 extends over 11 amino acids. DNA for the CDR3: TGTGCCAGCAGCCACCAATATGGCTACACCTTC. This gives the protein CASSHQYGYTF. Together with reference TRBV3-1 and TRBJ1-2, the CDR3 gives the full variable domain: DTAVSQTPKYLVTQMGNDKSIKCEQNLGHDTMYWYKQDSKKFLKIMFSYNNKELIINETVPNRFSPKSPDKAHLNLHINSLELGDSAVYFCASSHQYGYTFGSGTRLTVV.

The gene calls are TRBV7-8 and TRBJ2-5; 14 bases line up with TRBD2. Trimming removed 4 bases from V and 5 bases from J; junction bases left unmatched: 3. The CDR3 is 15 residues long. Germline V gene data show CDR1 as SGHVS and CDR2 as FQNEAQ. CDR3 residues: CASSSTSGGVETQYF. The CDR3 DNA reads as TGTGCCAGCAGCTCGACTAGCGGGGGGGTTGAGACCCAGTACTTC.

The sample holds many counts of this clonotype. The chain combines TRBV4-3 with TRBJ1-1; D is uncertain. Trimming removed 0 bases at V and 9 bases at J, with 11 bases between. Germline lookup yields CDR1 LGHNA and CDR2 YSLEER. This CDR3 has 13 amino acids. The CDR3 loop is CASSQDYQDQAFF. The CDR3 DNA is TGCGCCAGCAGCCAAGATTACCAGGATCAAGCTTTCTTT.

In DNA, the CDR3 is TGTGCCACCGCGGTAGCGGGAGGGTCTTACGAGCAGTACTTC. Protein sequence: CATAVAGGSYEQYF. The chain links TRBV6-1 to TRBJ2-7, with 11 bases lining up with TRBD2. The V gene's germline CDR1 is MNHNS and CDR2 SASEGT. The CDR3 runs 14 residues. Trimming cost V 10 bases and J 4 bases; bases outside gene matches: 9.